This T cell receptor (beta chain) appears in the sequencing data of a study of human T cells and chemical hapten exposure. Study-wide findings and caveats: Higher patch test scores went with higher counts of PT1 expanded TCRs.

The time point denotes: patch test 1, 2 weeks after DPC sensitization. Noted treatment: therapeutic diphenylcyclopropenone sensitization with weekly scalp DPC. This CDR3 contains 13 residues. V gave up 4 bases and J gave up 2 bases, with 8 bases separating them. Germline lookup yields CDR1 MDHEN and CDR2 SYDVKM. TCRdb reanalysed the RACE reads using MiXCR and keeps one entry per CDR3 protein. Of around 380,000 distinct CDR3 sequences in the sample, 4.8% are singletons; the top ten hold over 2%. Remarks on this clonotype: Its target is not known.

This sequence was found in a woman in her fifties or sixties with alopecia areata. Some clones in this sample may be carry-over from other donors' samples. Sequenced here: whole blood, sampled in connection with sensitization to the hapten diphenylcyclopropenone (DPC). The gene calls are TRBV28 and TRBJ2-5; D may be TRBD2 (5 bases). This chain's CDR3 is CASSSRDQETQYF. As DNA, the CDR3 is TGTGCCAGCAGTTCCCGGGATCAAGAGACCCAGTACTTC.